This T cell receptor beta chain is from a study of CD8 T cells in ankylosing spondylitis. CDR1 is MDHEN and CDR2 is SYDVKM in the germline V gene. V was cut by 2 bases and J by 6 bases, with 10 bases left in between. The CDR3 has 14 residues. With molecular barcodes, quantitative 5'-RACE was used to make the TCR beta libraries. TCRdb recomputed calls from the 5' RACE reads with MiXCR, one row per CDR3 protein. This table holds about 130,000 distinct CDR3 sequences, approximately 14% found once. This clonotype was picked up a small number of times. This TCR was recovered from a female donor with ankylosing spondylitis or in good health (not recorded which). The sequenced sample was blood, either unsorted or a sorted T cell fraction (not recorded which). The chain has TRBV28 and TRBJ2-2, with no clear D. CDR3 residues: CASSLPSSSGELFF. The CDR3 bases are TGTGCCAGCAGTTTACCTAGTTCTTCCGGGGAGCTGTTTTTT.